The rows below give T cell receptor beta chains drawn from one sample of a study of T-cell memory formation after mild COVID-19. Using its own MiXCR run on the 5' RACE reads, TCRdb lists one record per CDR3 protein. The table includes roughly 190,000 distinct CDR3 sequences, over 9.5% detected once. Sequencing was performed on PBMCs or a T cell subset sorted from them (not recorded which). The receptors stem from a man between 18 and 35 years old who had mild COVID-19 (a few samples of this study predate the infection). Cell type and time point are not known. Each CDR3 is given with its conserved first and last residue. The order of the fields is J gene, D gene, clone size, V gene, CDR3 DNA, CDR3 protein. A D gene is named only where the DNA matches it firmly. For some rows the clone size is stated as once, few or many, or as a class when expanded; others skip it.

J: TRBJ2-5
D: .
size: .
V: TRBV20-1
DNA: TGCAGTGCTAGCCACCCGACAGGTTACCAAGAGACCCAGTACTTC
CDR3: CSASHPTGYQETQYF

J: TRBJ1-2
D: .
size: .
V: TRBV3-1
DNA: TGTGCCAGCAGCCAAGACCGGGGGGGGCACGGCTACACCTTC
CDR3: CASSQDRGGHGYTF

J: TRBJ1-3
D: .
size: .
V: TRBV12-3/TRBV12-4
DNA: TGTGCCAGCAGTTTAGGACACGGTGGAAACACCATATATTTT
CDR3: CASSLGHGGNTIYF

J: TRBJ1-5
D: .
size: .
V: TRBV7-2
DNA: TGTGCCAGCAGCTTAGCGCGTTTTAATCAGCCCCAGCATTTT
CDR3: CASSLARFNQPQHF

J: TRBJ2-2
D: TRBD1
size: few
V: TRBV10-3
DNA: TGTGCCATCAGTGAGCGCGGGGACAGGGTGAACACCGGGGAGCTGTTTTTT
CDR3: CAISERGDRVNTGELFF

J: TRBJ2-5
D: .
size: .
V: TRBV23-1
DNA: TGCGCCAGCATGGAGTCCGGGACGTCAGAGACCCAGTACTTC
CDR3: CASMESGTSETQYF

J: TRBJ2-4
D: TRBD1
size: .
V: TRBV28
DNA: TGTGCCAGCAGTTCCGGGACAGCGGTGCCCCTATTTTACTTC
CDR3: CASSSGTAVPLFYF

J: TRBJ1-3
D: .
size: .
V: TRBV7-2
DNA: TGTGCCAGCAGCTTAGGGGGGGCGAATGGAAACACCATATATTTT
CDR3: CASSLGGANGNTIYF

J: TRBJ2-1
D: TRBD2
size: .
V: TRBV7-2
DNA: TGTGCCAGCAGCTACCTAGCGGGGGCCTACAATGAGCAGTTCTTC
CDR3: CASSYLAGAYNEQFF

J: TRBJ2-3
D: .
size: many
V: TRBV24-1
DNA: TGTGCCACCAGTGATGGGGGGACAGATACGCAGTATTTT
CDR3: CATSDGGTDTQYF

J: TRBJ2-1
D: TRBD2
size: .
V: TRBV6-6
DNA: TGTGCCAGCAGACACCCGACTAGCGGGGGGGTTGGTGAGCAGTTCTTC
CDR3: CASRHPTSGGVGEQFF

J: TRBJ2-5
D: .
size: few
V: TRBV27
DNA: TGTGCCAGCAGCTTCCGTTTCAGGGCCGAGGAGACCCAGTACTTC
CDR3: CASSFRFRAEETQYF

J: TRBJ2-5
D: .
size: .
V: TRBV20-1
DNA: TGCAGTGCTAGTATTCGGGACGAGGAAGAGACCCAGTACTTC
CDR3: CSASIRDEEETQYF

J: TRBJ2-3
D: TRBD2
size: .
V: TRBV3-1
DNA: TGTGCCAGCAGCCCTGGACTAGCCAGAGATACGCAGTATTTT
CDR3: CASSPGLARDTQYF

J: TRBJ2-3
D: .
size: .
V: TRBV7-2
DNA: TGTGCCAGCAGCTCGGGGCTGCGCACGCAGTATTTT
CDR3: CASSSGLRTQYF

J: TRBJ2-5
D: TRBD1
size: .
V: TRBV12-3/TRBV12-4
DNA: TGTGCCAGCAGTCCCCCGACAGGGGAGGAGACCCAGTACTTC
CDR3: CASSPPTGEETQYF

J: TRBJ1-1
D: TRBD1
size: many
V: TRBV4-1
DNA: TGCGCCAGCAGCCAACAAAAAGTCTTTCAGGGGGGACAGGGAAACACTGAAGCTTTCTTT
CDR3: CASSQQKVFQGGQGNTEAFF